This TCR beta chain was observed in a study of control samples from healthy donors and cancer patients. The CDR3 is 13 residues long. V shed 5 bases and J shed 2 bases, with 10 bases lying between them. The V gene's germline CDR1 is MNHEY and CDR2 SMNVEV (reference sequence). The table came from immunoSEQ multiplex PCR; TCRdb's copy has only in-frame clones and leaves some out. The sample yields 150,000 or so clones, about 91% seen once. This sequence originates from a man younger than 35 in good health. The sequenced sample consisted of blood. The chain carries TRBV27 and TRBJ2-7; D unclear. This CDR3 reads CASSPTQTYEQYF. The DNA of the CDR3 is TGTGCCAGCAGTCCTACGCAGACCTACGAGCAGTACTTC.